Sequencing of this TCR beta chain was carried out in a study of cytomegalovirus exposure and HLA in healthy donors. Study findings and constraints: A highly shared variant cluster was judged a likely technical artifact. Within an earlier analysis, most TCR beta V segments proved productive either about 90% or about 30% of the time. A later analysis associated some 16,000 TCR beta sequences with HLA alleles at a 0.05 false discovery rate. Researchers reported in a later analysis that common viral pathogens appeared linked to several top clusters.

PCR involved 60 Vbeta and 13 Jbeta primers. The data were produced by immunoSEQ multiplex PCR, yet TCRdb's version contains in-frame clones alone and is incomplete. The sample contains fewer than 150,000 clones, 80% of which appear only once. The J segment lost 3 bases and the V segment lost 3 bases, leaving 4 bases of the junction unmatched. This CDR3 is built from 14 residues. In germline, CDR1 is LNHNV, CDR2 YYDKDF (reference sequence). Comment on this clone: Its matching antigen is unknown.

The sequence derives from a female donor in good health and CMV-seropositive. This chain uses TRBV15 with TRBJ1-1, with 7 bases fitting TRBD1. The sequencing sample was made of PBMCs. For the CDR3, the DNA is TGTGCCACCAGCAGTAGGGACAGAGACACTGAAGCTTTCTTT. It translates to CATSSRDRDTEAFF.